A selection of T cell receptor beta chains follows, all from one sample in a study of OX40 agonist ivuxolimab in advanced cancers. Repertoires were generated with immunoSEQ multiplex PCR, while TCRdb's copy carries only in-frame clones and drops some. The data show 70,000 to 85,000 clones, 94% seen once. The sample here was CD4+ or CD8+ T cells sorted from blood, taken in a trial of the OX40 agonist ivuxolimab. The receptors originated from an adult with an advanced solid tumor such as melanoma, head and neck, liver or kidney cancer. Both conserved end residues are part of each CDR3. D genes are given only for firm matches. The size of a clone is reported for some rows only, either as once, few or many, or as a class for expanded clones.

TRBV5-6	once	-	TRBJ1-1	CASSIMGGSEAFF	TGTGCCAGCAGTATCATGGGGGGATCTGAAGCTTTCTTT
TRBV29-1	-	-	TRBJ1-2	CSGTNTRDGYTF	TGCAGCGGGACTAATACCAGGGATGGCTACACCTTC
TRBV29-1	-	TRBD2	TRBJ2-4	CSVEVAGDGNIQYF	TGCAGCGTTGAAGTAGCGGGAGACGGAAACATTCAGTACTTC
TRBV25-1	-	TRBD1	TRBJ2-1	CASTGGYNEQFF	TGTGCCAGCACAGGGGGCTACAATGAGCAGTTCTTC
TRBV9	-	-	TRBJ1-4	CASSPDNSNEKLFF	TGTGCCAGCAGCCCCGACAACTCGAATGAAAAACTGTTTTTT
TRBV6-5	once	-	TRBJ1-5	CASSSRGGNQPQHF	TGTGCCAGCAGTTCCAGGGGAGGGAATCAGCCCCAGCATTTT
TRBV28	-	-	TRBJ2-1	CASSLQSSYNEQFF	TGTGCCAGCAGTTTACAGAGCTCCTACAATGAGCAGTTCTTC
TRBV7-9	-	TRBD1	TRBJ1-1	CASSSGQGLNTEAFF	TGTGCCAGCAGCTCAGGACAGGGGTTGAACACTGAAGCTTTCTTT
TRBV9	-	-	TRBJ2-1	CASSSPITGQLYNEQFF	TGTGCCAGCAGCTCGCCAATCACCGGACAGCTCTACAATGAGCAGTTCTTC
TRBV19	-	-	TRBJ2-5	CASGDSPQETQYF	TGTGCCAGCGGCGACAGTCCCCAAGAGACCCAGTACTTC
TRBV25-1	once	-	TRBJ2-3	CASSEFSLGTQYF	TGTGCCAGCAGTGAATTTTCCTTGGGTACGCAGTATTTT
TRBV7-6	-	TRBD2	TRBJ2-2	CASNLGGLAGNTGELFF	TGTGCCAGCAACCTAGGAGGGCTAGCGGGCAACACCGGGGAGCTGTTTTTT
TRBV11-2	-	TRBD1	TRBJ2-5	CASSLGTGGLETQYF	TGTGCCAGCAGCTTAGGGACAGGGGGCCTAGAGACCCAGTACTTC
TRBV27	-	TRBD1	TRBJ1-4	CASSLWTGDEKLFF	TGTGCCAGCAGTTTATGGACAGGGGATGAAAAACTGTTTTTT
TRBV19	-	TRBD2	TRBJ2-1	CASSITSGFRNEQFF	TGTGCCAGTAGTATAACTAGCGGGTTTAGGAATGAGCAGTTCTTC
TRBV7-9	-	TRBD2	TRBJ2-2	CASSLVAGGSGELFF	TGTGCCAGCAGCTTAGTAGCGGGAGGATCTGGGGAGCTGTTTTTT
TRBV19	-	TRBD2	TRBJ2-1	CASSTTSGRVYNEQFF	TGTGCCAGTAGTACAACTAGCGGGAGGGTTTACAATGAGCAGTTCTTC
TRBV10-2	-	-	TRBJ1-5	CASSGQYHQPQHF	TGCGCCAGCAGCGGACAGTACCACCAGCCCCAGCATTTT
TRBV5-6	-	-	TRBJ1-1	CASSFPMTGVNTEAFF	TGTGCCAGCAGCTTTCCCATGACAGGAGTGAACACTGAAGCTTTCTTT
TRBV27	-	TRBD1	TRBJ1-1	CASSQGAWTEAFF	TGTGCCAGCAGTCAGGGGGCTTGGACTGAAGCTTTCTTT
TRBV30	-	TRBD1	TRBJ1-3	CAWSDPGQVPRISGNTIYF	TGTGCCTGGAGTGATCCGGGACAGGTTCCCCGCATCTCTGGAAACACCATATATTTT
TRBV6-6	-	-	TRBJ1-3	CASSYGPGPGNTIYF	TGTGCCAGCAGTTATGGGCCTGGGCCTGGAAACACCATATATTTT
TRBV7-3	-	-	TRBJ2-3	CASSQGGTDTQYF	TGTGCCAGCAGCCAGGGGGGAACAGATACGCAGTATTTT
TRBV15	-	-	TRBJ2-2	CATSTRGSTGELFF	TGTGCCACCAGCACTCGAGGGAGTACCGGGGAGCTGTTTTTT
TRBV7-9	-	-	TRBJ2-1	CASSPPGVNEQFF	TGTGCCAGCAGCCCCCCCGGAGTCAATGAGCAGTTCTTC
TRBV11-2	-	TRBD2	TRBJ2-3	CASSLDLGLAGADTQYF	TGTGCCAGCAGCTTAGATCTTGGGCTAGCGGGAGCCGATACGCAGTATTTT
TRBV9	-	-	TRBJ2-3	CASSVSGTSTDTQYF	TGTGCCAGCAGCGTAAGCGGCACTAGCACAGATACGCAGTATTTT
TRBV4-3	-	-	TRBJ2-5	CASSQAEGGETQYF	TGCGCCAGCAGCCAAGCCGAGGGTGGGGAGACCCAGTACTTC
TRBV14	-	-	TRBJ1-1	CASSHENGAEAFF	TGTGCCAGCAGCCATGAAAATGGCGCTGAAGCTTTCTTT
TRBV7-6	-	TRBD1	TRBJ2-7	CASSLRDRGTEEQYF	TGTGCCAGCAGCTTACGGGACAGGGGAACGGAGGAGCAGTACTTC
TRBV4-3	-	-	TRBJ2-1	CASSPNSYNEQFF	TGCGCCAGCAGCCCTAACTCCTACAATGAGCAGTTCTTC
TRBV5-6	-	TRBD1	TRBJ1-1	CASSSGDRIKFEAFF	TGTGCCAGCAGCTCGGGGGACAGGATTAAATTTGAAGCTTTCTTT
TRBV7-9	-	TRBD2	TRBJ2-7	CASTPGGYEQYF	TGTGCCAGTACCCCGGGGGGGTACGAGCAGTACTTC
TRBV7-9	few	-	TRBJ2-5	CASSSNISVETQYF	TGTGCCAGCAGCTCTAATATAAGTGTGGAGACCCAGTACTTC
TRBV2	-	TRBD2	TRBJ2-7	CASAERSGSLSGNEQYF	TGTGCCAGCGCCGAGCGTAGCGGGAGTTTGAGTGGGAACGAGCAGTACTTC